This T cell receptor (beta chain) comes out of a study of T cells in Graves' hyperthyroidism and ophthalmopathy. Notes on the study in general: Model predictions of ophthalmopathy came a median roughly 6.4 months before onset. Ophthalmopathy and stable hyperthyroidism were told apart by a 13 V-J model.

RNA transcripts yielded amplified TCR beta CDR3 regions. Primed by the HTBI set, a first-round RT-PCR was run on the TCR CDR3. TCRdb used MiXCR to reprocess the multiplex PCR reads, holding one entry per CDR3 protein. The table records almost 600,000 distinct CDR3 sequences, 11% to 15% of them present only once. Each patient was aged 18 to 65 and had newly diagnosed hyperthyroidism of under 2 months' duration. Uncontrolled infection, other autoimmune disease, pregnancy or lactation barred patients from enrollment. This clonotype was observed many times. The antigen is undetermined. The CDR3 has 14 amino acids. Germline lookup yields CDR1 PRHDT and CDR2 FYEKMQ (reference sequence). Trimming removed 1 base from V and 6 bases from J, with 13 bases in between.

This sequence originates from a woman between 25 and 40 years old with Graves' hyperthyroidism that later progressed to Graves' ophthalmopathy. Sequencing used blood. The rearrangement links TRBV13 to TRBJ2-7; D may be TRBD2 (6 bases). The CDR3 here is CASSLEGHGGEQYF. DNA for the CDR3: TGTGCCAGCAGCTTAGAAGGCCACGGGGGCGAGCAGTACTTC.